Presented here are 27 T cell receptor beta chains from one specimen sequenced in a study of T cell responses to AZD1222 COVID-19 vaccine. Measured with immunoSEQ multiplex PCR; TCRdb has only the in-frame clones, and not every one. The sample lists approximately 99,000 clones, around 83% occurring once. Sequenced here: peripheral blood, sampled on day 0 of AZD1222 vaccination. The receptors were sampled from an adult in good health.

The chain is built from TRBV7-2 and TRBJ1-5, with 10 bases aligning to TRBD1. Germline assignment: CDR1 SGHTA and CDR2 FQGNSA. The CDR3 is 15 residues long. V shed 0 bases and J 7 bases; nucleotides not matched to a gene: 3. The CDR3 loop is CASSLATGGGQPQHF. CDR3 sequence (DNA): TGTGCCAGCAGCTTAGCGACAGGGGGCGGGCAGCCCCAGCATTTT.

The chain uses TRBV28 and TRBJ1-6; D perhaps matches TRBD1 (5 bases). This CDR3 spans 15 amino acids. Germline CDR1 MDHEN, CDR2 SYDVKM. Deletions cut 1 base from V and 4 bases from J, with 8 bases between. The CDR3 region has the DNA TGTGCCAGCAGTTTATCCCGACAGTATAATTCACCCCTCCACTTT. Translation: CASSLSRQYNSPLHF.

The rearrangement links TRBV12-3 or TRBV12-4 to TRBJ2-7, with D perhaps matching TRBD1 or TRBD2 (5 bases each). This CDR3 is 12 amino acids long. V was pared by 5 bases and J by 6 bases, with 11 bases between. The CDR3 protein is CASSPGRREQYF. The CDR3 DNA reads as TGTGCCAGCAGTCCGGGACGTCGCGAGCAGTACTTC.

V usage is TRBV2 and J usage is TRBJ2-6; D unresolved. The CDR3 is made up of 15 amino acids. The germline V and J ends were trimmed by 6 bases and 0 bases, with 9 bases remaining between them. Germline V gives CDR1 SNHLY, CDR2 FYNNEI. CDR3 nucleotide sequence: TGTGCCAGCAGGTCTCAAGGCTCTGGGGCCAACGTCCTGACTTTC. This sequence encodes CASRSQGSGANVLTF. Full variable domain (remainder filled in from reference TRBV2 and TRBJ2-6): EPEVTQTPSHQVTQMGQEVILRCVPISNHLYFYWYRQILGQKVEFLVSFYNNEISEKSEIFDDQFSVERPDGSNFTLKIRSTKLEDSAMYFCASRSQGSGANVLTFGAGSRLTVL.

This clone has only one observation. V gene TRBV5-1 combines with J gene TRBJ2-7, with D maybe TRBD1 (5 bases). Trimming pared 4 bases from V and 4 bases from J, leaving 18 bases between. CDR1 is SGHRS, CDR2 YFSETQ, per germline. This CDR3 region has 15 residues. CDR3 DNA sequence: TGCGCCAGCAGCGCCACTCCCGGCCAGGGTTACGAGCAGTACTTC. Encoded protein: CASSATPGQGYEQYF.

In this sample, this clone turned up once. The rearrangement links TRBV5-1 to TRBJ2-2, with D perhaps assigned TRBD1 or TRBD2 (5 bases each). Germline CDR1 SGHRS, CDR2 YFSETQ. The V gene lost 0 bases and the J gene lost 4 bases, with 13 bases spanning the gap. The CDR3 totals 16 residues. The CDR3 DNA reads TGCGCCAGCAGCTTGGAAGGGACCGTGCGCACCGGGGAGCTGTTTTTT. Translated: CASSLEGTVRTGELFF. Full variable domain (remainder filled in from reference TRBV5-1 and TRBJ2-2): KAGVTQTPRYLIKTRGQQVTLSCSPISGHRSVSWYQQTPGQGLQFLFEYFSETQRNKGNFPGRFSGRQFSNSRSEMNVSTLELGDSALYLCASSLEGTVRTGELFFGEGSRLTVL.

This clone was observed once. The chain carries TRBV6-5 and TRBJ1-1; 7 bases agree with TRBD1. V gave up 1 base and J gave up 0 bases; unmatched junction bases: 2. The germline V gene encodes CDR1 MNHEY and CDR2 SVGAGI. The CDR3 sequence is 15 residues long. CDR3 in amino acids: CASSYLDRLNTEAFF. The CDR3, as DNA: TGTGCCAGCAGTTACTTGGACAGGTTGAACACTGAAGCTTTCTTT.

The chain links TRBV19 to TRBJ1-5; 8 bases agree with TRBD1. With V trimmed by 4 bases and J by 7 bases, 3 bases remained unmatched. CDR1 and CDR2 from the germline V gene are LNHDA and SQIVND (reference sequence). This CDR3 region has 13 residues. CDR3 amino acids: CASSRQGAQPQHF. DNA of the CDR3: TGTGCCAGTAGTAGGCAGGGGGCGCAGCCCCAGCATTTT.

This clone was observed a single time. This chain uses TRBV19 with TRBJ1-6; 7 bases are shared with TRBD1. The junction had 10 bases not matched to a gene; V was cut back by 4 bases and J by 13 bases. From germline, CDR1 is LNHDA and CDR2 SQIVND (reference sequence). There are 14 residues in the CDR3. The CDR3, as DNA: TGTGCCAGTAGTACCGGACAGGACCGAGGGCCCCTCCACTTT. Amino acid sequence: CASSTGQDRGPLHF.

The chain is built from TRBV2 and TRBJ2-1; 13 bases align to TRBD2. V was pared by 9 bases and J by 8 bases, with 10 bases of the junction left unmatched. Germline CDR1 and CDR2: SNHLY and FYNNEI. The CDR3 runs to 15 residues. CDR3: CASKLLAGGIDEQFF. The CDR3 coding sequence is TGTGCCAGTAAACTACTAGCGGGGGGGATCGATGAGCAGTTCTTC.

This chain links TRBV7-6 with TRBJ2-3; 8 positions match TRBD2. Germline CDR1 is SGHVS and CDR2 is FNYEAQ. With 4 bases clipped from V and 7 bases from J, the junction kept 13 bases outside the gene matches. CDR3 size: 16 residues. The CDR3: CASSSPTAGGVNTQYF. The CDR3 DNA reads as TGTGCCAGCAGCTCCCCAACCGCGGGGGGCGTGAATACGCAGTATTTT.

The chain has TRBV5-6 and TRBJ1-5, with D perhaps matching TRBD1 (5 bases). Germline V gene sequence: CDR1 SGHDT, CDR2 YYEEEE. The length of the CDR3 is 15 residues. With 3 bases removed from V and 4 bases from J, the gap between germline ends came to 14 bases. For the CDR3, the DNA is TGTGCCAGCAGCTATGCGGCGGGGCTAAATCAGCCCCAGCATTTT. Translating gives CASSYAAGLNQPQHF.

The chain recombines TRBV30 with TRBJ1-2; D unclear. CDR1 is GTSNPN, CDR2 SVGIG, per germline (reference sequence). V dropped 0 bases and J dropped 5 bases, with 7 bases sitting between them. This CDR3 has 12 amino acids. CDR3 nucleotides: TGTGCCTGGAGTGTAACGGGTTATGGCTACACCTTC. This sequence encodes CAWSVTGYGYTF.

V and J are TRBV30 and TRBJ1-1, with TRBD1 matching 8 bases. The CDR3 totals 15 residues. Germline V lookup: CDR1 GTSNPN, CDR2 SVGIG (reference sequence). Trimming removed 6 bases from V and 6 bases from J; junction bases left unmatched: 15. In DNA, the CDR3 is TGTGCCTGCTTTCCTTCACGGACAGGGAAGGCTGAAGCTTTCTTT. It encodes CACFPSRTGKAEAFF.

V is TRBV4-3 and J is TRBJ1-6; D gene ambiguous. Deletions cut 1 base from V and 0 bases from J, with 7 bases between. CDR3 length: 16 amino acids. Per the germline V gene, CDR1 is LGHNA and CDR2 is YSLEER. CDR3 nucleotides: TGCGCCAGCAGCCAAGCCGCCAGCTCCTATAATTCACCCCTCCACTTT. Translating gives CASSQAASSYNSPLHF.

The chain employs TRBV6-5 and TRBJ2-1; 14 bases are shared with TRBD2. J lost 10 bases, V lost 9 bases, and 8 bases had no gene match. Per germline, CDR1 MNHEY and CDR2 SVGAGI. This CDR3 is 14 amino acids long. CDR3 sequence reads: CASMTSGGAGEQFF. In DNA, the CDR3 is TGTGCCAGTATGACTAGCGGGGGGGCCGGGGAGCAGTTCTTC.

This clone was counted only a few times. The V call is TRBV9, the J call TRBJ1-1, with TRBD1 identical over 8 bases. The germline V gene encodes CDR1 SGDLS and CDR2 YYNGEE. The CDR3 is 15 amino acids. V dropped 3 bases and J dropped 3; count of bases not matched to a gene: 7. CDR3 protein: CASSAYGQGHTEAFF. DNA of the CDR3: TGTGCCAGCAGCGCCTATGGACAGGGCCACACTGAAGCTTTCTTT.

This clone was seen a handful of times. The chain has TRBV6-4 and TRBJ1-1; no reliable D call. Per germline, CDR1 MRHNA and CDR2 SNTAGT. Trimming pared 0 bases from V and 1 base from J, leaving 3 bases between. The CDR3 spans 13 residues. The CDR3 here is CASSDSENTEAFF. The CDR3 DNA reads TGTGCCAGCAGTGACTCGGAGAACACTGAAGCTTTCTTT.

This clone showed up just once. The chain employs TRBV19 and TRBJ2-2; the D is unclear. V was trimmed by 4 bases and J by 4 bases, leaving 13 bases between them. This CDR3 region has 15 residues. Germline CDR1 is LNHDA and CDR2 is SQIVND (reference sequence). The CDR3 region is CASSTLGRSTGELFF. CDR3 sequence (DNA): TGTGCCAGTAGTACCTTGGGCAGAAGCACCGGGGAGCTGTTTTTT.

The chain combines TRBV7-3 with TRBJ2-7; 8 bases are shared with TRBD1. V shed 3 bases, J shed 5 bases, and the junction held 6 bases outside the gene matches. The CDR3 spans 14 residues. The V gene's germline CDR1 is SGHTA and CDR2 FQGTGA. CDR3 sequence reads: CASSFLGQGHEQYF. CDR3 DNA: TGTGCCAGCAGCTTCCTCGGACAGGGCCACGAGCAGTACTTC.

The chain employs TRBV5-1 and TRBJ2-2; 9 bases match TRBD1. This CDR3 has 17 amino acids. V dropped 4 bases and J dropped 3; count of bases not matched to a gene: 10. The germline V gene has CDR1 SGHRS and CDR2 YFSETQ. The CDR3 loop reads CASSHTRTGVDTGELFF. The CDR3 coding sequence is TGCGCCAGCAGCCATACTCGGACAGGGGTCGACACCGGGGAGCTGTTTTTT.

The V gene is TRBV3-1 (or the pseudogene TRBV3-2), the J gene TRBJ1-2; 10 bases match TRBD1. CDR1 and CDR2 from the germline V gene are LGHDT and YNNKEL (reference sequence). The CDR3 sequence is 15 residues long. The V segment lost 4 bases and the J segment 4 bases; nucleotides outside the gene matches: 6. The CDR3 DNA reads TGTGCCAGCAGCCGAGACAGGGGGCGCGGCTATGGCTACACCTTC. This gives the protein CASSRDRGRGYGYTF.

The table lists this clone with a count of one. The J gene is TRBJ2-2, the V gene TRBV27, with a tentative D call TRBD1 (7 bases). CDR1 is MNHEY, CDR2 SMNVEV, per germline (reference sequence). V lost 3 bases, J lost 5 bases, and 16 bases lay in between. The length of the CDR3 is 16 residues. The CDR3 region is CASSLSGGRGTGELFF. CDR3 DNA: TGTGCCAGCAGTTTGTCAGGGGGGAGAGGGACCGGGGAGCTGTTTTTT.

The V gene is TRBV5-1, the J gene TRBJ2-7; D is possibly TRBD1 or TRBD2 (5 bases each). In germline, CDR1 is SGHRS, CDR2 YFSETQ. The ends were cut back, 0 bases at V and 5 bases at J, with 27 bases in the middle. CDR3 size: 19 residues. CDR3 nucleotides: TGCGCCAGCAGCTTGGTCGGCGATGCGAGAACGGGACGAAGGCACGAGCAGTACTTC. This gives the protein CASSLVGDARTGRRHEQYF.

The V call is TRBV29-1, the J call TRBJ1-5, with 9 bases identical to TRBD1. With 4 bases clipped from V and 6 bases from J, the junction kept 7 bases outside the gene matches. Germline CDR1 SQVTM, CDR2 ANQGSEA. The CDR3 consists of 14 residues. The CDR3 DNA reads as TGCAGCGTTGCCGGGACAGGGCAAGGTCAGCCCCAGCATTTT. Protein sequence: CSVAGTGQGQPQHF. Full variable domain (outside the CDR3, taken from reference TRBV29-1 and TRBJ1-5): SAVISQKPSRDICQRGTSLTIQCQVDSQVTMMFWYRQQPGQSLTLIATANQGSEATYESGFVIDKFPISRPNLTFSTLTVSNMSPEDSSIYLCSVAGTGQGQPQHFGDGTRLSIL.

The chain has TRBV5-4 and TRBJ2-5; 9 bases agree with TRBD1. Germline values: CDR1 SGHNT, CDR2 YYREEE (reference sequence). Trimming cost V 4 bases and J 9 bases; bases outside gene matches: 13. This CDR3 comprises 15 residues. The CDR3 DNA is TGTGCCAGCAGCGGATCGAGGGACAGGGACTTGGCCCAGTACTTC. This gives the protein CASSGSRDRDLAQYF.

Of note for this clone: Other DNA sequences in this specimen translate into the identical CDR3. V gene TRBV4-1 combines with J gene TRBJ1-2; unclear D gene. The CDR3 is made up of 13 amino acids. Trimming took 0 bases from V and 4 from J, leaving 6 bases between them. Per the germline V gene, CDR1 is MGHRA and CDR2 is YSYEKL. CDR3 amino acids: CASSQDLGYGYTF. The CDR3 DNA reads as TGCGCCAGCAGCCAAGATCTTGGCTATGGCTACACCTTC.